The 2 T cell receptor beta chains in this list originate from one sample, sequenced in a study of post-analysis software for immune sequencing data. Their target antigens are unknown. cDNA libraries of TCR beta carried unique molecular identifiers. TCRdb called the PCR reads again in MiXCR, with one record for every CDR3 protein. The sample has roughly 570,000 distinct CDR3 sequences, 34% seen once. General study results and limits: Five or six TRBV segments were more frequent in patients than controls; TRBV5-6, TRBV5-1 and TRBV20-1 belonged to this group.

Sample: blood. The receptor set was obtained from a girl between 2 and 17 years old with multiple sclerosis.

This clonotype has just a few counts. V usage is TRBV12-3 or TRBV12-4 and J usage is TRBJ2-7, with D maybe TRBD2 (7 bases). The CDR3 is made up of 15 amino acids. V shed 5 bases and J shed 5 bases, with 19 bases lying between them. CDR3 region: CASSPFGGGADEQYF. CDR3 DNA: TGTGCCAGCAGTCCCTTTGGTGGGGGGGCCGACGAGCAGTACTTC.

The CDR3 DNA is TGCGCCAGCAGTGAGCCCCGTTACTCCTACGAGCAGTACTTC. This translates into CASSEPRYSYEQYF. The chain couples TRBV10-2 to TRBJ2-7, with D hard to call. Trimming took 2 bases from V and 0 from J, leaving 8 bases between them. The CDR3 extends over 14 amino acids. Per the germline V gene, CDR1 is WSHSY and CDR2 is SAAADI.